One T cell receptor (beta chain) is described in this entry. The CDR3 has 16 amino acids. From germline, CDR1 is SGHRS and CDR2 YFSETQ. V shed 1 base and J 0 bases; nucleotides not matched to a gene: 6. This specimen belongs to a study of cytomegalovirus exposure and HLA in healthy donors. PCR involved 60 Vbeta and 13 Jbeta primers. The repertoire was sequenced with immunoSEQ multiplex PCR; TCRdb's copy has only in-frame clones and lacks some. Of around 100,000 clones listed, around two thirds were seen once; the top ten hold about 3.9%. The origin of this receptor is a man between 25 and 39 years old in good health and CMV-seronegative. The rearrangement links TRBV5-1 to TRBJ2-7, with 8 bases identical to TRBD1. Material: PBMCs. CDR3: CASSLSTGTGSYEQYF. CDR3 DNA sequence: TGCGCCAGCAGCTTGAGCACCGGGACAGGCTCCTACGAGCAGTACTTC. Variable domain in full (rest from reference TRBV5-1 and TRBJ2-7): KAGVTQTPRYLIKTRGQQVTLSCSPISGHRSVSWYQQTPGQGLQFLFEYFSETQRNKGNFPGRFSGRQFSNSRSEMNVSTLELGDSALYLCASSLSTGTGSYEQYFGPGTRLTVT.